This T cell receptor (beta chain) was obtained from a study of T cell repertoires in cytomegalovirus infection (dated by TCRdb to the late 2010s). About the study as a whole: Alongside well-studied HLA-B-restricted epitopes, the peptide stimulations were aimed at recently identified HLA-C-restricted CMV epitopes, whose presentation resists viral immunomodulation. Donor HLA type was relevant to the analysis, because carriage of CMV infection together with the matching HLA type was indicated by public TCR beta signatures.

As regards this clonotype: The clone's antigen remains unknown. The sample holds no much larger clone one base away, and base qualities are not on file.

General study outcomes and caveats: The ex vivo response was dominated by HLA-C-restricted CMV-specific TCR beta clonotypes, which also provided the single most frequent clonotype in two of eight donors. In both this cohort and an independent roughly 350-donor cohort, the cumulative frequency of public TCR beta family members distinguished carriers of CMV infection plus the relevant HLA type.

The sequencer listed for this sample is Illumina HiSeq 1500. TCRdb's own reprocessing of the public reads used fastp at Q25 and MiXCR and kept productive beta chains. Merged by CDR3 protein, the rows form single entries marked with the most common genes and DNA. This sample holds 650,000 to 900,000 distinct CDR3 sequences; approximately 32% were observed only once. The ten largest account for 9.5% to 15% of the sample. Interpreted using the paper, the treatment or condition label stands for: in vitro stimulation with specific CMV peptide epitopes to enrich CMV-specific T cells. V drops 4 bases and J drops 1 base, leaving 17 bases in between. As encoded in the germline V gene, CDR1 is SQVTM while CDR2 is ANQGSEA. The CDR3 has 16 amino acids, counting the end cysteine and phenylalanine. Only the CDR3 part of the read is kept: 48 bases, read in frame from the first base.

The sequencing used cultured CD8+ T cells from PBMCs, collected from culture after CMV antigen stimulation. The clonotype comes from a human donor in good health (CMV status not recorded). Some clones in this sample may be carry-over from other donors' samples. The chain is assembled from TRBV29-1 and TRBJ2-1; the D gene is not confidently resolved. The CDR3 protein sequence reads: CSVGGGLKISYNEQFF. Read as DNA, the sequence is TGCAGCGTTGGGGGTGGGTTAAAGATTTCCTACAATGAGCAGTTCTTC.